This record looks at one TCR beta chain sequence and its context. Its cognate antigen is unknown. This entry is derived from a study of identical twins. Trimming at V came to 4 bases and at J to 4 bases, leaving 6 bases not matched to a gene. In germline, CDR1 is SQVTM, CDR2 ANQGSEA. The CDR3 sequence is 15 residues long. TCRdb called the 5' RACE reads again in MiXCR, with one record for every CDR3 protein. The data show 500,000 or so distinct CDR3 sequences, around 15% seen once. Study findings and constraints: Its conclusions, products of cross-sectional statistical analysis, did not come from following the same donors. Shared out-of-frame alpha sequences (those common to twins) showed excess low generation probability.

These data were also reused for a study on yellow fever vaccine responses in identical twins. From that second work: The T cell response to vaccination in identical twins was reportedly partly convergent and partly personalized.

The gene calls are TRBV29-1 and TRBJ2-6; TRBD2 aligns across 8 bases. The sample taken for sequencing was CD4+ T cells sorted from blood. This TCR derives from a woman aged 18-29 years in good health. The CDR3 region is CSVGAGVAGANVLTF. The CDR3 coding sequence is TGCAGCGTTGGAGCGGGGGTTGCAGGGGCCAACGTCCTGACTTTC.